The 13 T cell receptor beta chains below all came from one sample that was sequenced in a study of patients and donors after allogeneic stem cell transplantation. TCRdb independently ran MiXCR on the RT-PCR reads; one entry per CDR3 protein. The table includes approximately 200,000 distinct CDR3 sequences, around 40% detected once. Material: blood, either unsorted or a sorted T cell fraction (not recorded which). The source of these receptors is a human donor who was either an allogeneic HSCT recipient or a stem cell or donor lymphocyte infusion donor (not recorded which). It is not recorded whose cells these are; they may come from a transplant donor.

The chain couples TRBV29-1 to TRBJ2-5; D remains ambiguous. The CDR3 length is 13 residues. Deletions cut 1 base from V and 2 bases from J, with 8 bases between. Germline V gene lookup returns CDR1 SQVTM and CDR2 ANQGSEA. The CDR3 here is CSVEVGQQETQYF. In DNA, the CDR3 is TGCAGCGTTGAAGTGGGCCAACAAGAGACCCAGTACTTC. Full variable domain (outside the CDR3, taken from reference TRBV29-1 and TRBJ2-5): SAVISQKPSRDICQRGTSLTIQCQVDSQVTMMFWYRQQPGQSLTLIATANQGSEATYESGFVIDKFPISRPNLTFSTLTVSNMSPEDSSIYLCSVEVGQQETQYFGPGTRLLVL.

A few counts support this clonotype. The chain recombines TRBV30 with TRBJ1-2; D unresolved. This CDR3 region has 13 residues. The germline V and J ends were trimmed by 0 bases and 4 bases, with 9 bases remaining between them. The germline CDR1 and CDR2 sequences are GTSNPN and SVGIG (reference sequence). The CDR3 DNA is TGTGCCTGGAGTGTACCCCTGGGCTATGGCTACACCTTC. Protein: CAWSVPLGYGYTF.

This clonotype was detected a few times. This chain connects TRBV6-2 or TRBV6-3 to TRBJ1-1, with a weak D call TRBD1 (6 bases). Germline CDR1 and CDR2: MNHEY and SVGEGT. The CDR3 loop spans 14 amino acids. The V and J ends lost 10 bases and 8 bases respectively, with 23 bases between them. The CDR3 reads CATSRVEGGREAFF. The CDR3, as DNA: TGTGCCACCTCCCGGGTGGAAGGGGGAAGGGAAGCTTTCTTT.

This clonotype has a handful of counts. V is TRBV4-2 and J is TRBJ1-2, with a tentative D call TRBD1 (5 bases). V shed 0 bases and J shed 6 bases, with 11 bases lying between them. This CDR3 has 14 residues. Germline CDR1 and CDR2: LGHNA and YNFKEQ. The CDR3 nucleotides read TGTGCCAGCAGCCAAGAGGGGGGGGACGATGGCTACACCTTC. It codes for CASSQEGGDDGYTF.

This rearrangement joins TRBV4-2 to TRBJ1-6; D not certain. This CDR3 is 14 amino acids long. CDR1 is LGHNA, CDR2 YNFKEQ, per germline. V lost 1 base and J lost 3, with 4 bases in between. CDR3 bases: TGTGCCAGCAGCCAAGGGGACTATAATTCACCCCTCCACTTT. Protein product: CASSQGDYNSPLHF.

The rearrangement uses TRBV15 and TRBJ1-6, with D unclear. The CDR3 has 16 residues. Germline V gene sequence: CDR1 LNHNV, CDR2 YYDKDF (reference sequence). With 3 bases removed from V and 5 bases from J, the gap between germline ends came to 14 bases. CDR3 protein: CATSSPSGRDNSPLHF. The CDR3 DNA reads as TGTGCCACCAGCAGCCCCTCGGGGAGGGATAATTCACCCCTCCACTTT.

This clonotype was observed a single time. The chain joins TRBV4-1 to TRBJ2-7; no reliable D call. The CDR3 runs 15 residues. Trimming took off 2 bases at V and 3 bases at J, with 14 bases between the two ends. From germline, CDR1 is MGHRA and CDR2 YSYEKL. The CDR3, as DNA: TGCGCCAGCAGCCAACCTCAAATGGGGATCTACGAGCAGTACTTC. This gives the protein CASSQPQMGIYEQYF.

V gene TRBV29-1 combines with J gene TRBJ2-7, with 7 nucleotides matching TRBD1. The CDR3 is made up of 12 amino acids. Trimming removed 4 bases from V and 4 bases from J; junction bases left unmatched: 4. Germline V lookup: CDR1 SQVTM, CDR2 ANQGSEA. The CDR3 DNA follows: TGCAGCGTTGCCGAGACAGGGTACGAGCAGTACTTC. Its protein product is CSVAETGYEQYF.

This clonotype was detected once. CDR3 nucleotide sequence: TGCGCCAGCAGCCAAGGGGTGCCCTCGTTCGATGAGCAGTTCTTC. Amino acids: CASSQGVPSFDEQFF. This sequence joins TRBV4-3 and TRBJ2-1; D uncertain. Trimming stripped 1 base from V and 8 bases from J, with 15 bases between. In germline, CDR1 is LGHNA, CDR2 YSLEER. This CDR3 contains 15 residues.

This clonotype was observed a few times. The chain has TRBV6-5 and TRBJ1-3; D is uncertain. V gave up 0 bases and J gave up 1 base, with 13 bases separating them. This CDR3 comprises 17 residues. CDR1 is MNHEY and CDR2 is SVGAGI in the germline V gene. The CDR3 reads CASSYSFRGRSGNTIYF. DNA for the CDR3: TGTGCCAGCAGTTACTCTTTCCGAGGGAGGTCTGGAAACACCATATATTTT.

This clonotype was detected only a few times. The chain has TRBV29-1 and TRBJ2-1; 7 nucleotides line up with TRBD2. This CDR3 contains 14 residues. The germline V gene encodes CDR1 SQVTM and CDR2 ANQGSEA. The ends lost 5 bases at V and 6 bases at J; junction bases unmatched: 10. The CDR3 sequence: CSVRGSSGGNEQFF. The CDR3 DNA is TGCAGCGTTCGCGGGAGTTCGGGGGGCAATGAGCAGTTCTTC.

A single count supports this clonotype. The gene calls are TRBV24-1 and TRBJ2-1; TRBD2 aligns across 12 bases. This CDR3 comprises 14 residues. Trimming took 2 bases from V and 14 from J; bases not matched to a gene: 6. Per the germline V gene, CDR1 is KGHDR and CDR2 is SFDVKD. CDR3 DNA sequence: TGTGCCACCAGTGATTCCCCTAGCGGGGGGGGCAAGTTCTTC. It encodes CATSDSPSGGGKFF.

This clonotype has only one observation. CDR3 DNA sequence: TGTGCCACCAGGAATGGGGCGGGCGGCTACACCTTC. Translated: CATRNGAGGYTF. The chain is built from TRBV24-1 and TRBJ1-2, with D possibly matching TRBD1 (5 bases). The CDR3 covers 12 residues. Trimming removed 7 bases from V and 8 bases from J, with 13 bases in between. Germline values: CDR1 KGHDR, CDR2 SFDVKD.